This TCR beta chain was observed in a study of early T cells in non-severe SARS-CoV-2 infection. TCRdb independently ran MiXCR on the 5' RACE reads; one entry per CDR3 protein. The sample has fewer than 75,000 distinct CDR3 sequences; 20% to 25% are singletons. The CDR3 covers 15 residues. Trimming took 4 bases from V and 0 from J, leaving 11 bases between them. Germline CDR1 SGHDN, CDR2 FVKESK. V is TRBV14 and J is TRBJ2-3, with D possibly being TRBD2 (6 bases). The source of this sequence is an adult who was a healthcare worker with PCR-confirmed SARS-CoV-2 infection or an uninfected control (not recorded which). The sequencing used whole blood, collected at baseline. The CDR3 here is CASSLGDFSTDTQYF. Written as DNA, the CDR3 is TGTGCCAGCAGCCTCGGGGACTTTAGCACAGATACGCAGTATTTT.